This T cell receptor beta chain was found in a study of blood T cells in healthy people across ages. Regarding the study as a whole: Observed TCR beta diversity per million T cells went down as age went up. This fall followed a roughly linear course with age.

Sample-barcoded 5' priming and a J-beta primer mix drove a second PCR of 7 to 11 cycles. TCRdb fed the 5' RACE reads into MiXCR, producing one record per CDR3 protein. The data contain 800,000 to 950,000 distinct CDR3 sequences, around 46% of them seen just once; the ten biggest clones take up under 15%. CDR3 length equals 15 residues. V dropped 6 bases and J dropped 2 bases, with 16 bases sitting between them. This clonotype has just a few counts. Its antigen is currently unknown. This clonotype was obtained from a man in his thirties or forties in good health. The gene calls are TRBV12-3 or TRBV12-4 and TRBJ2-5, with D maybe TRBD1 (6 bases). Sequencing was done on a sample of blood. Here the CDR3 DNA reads TGTGCCAGCAGCGGACAGCCCCCACTACAAGAGACCCAGTACTTC. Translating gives CASSGQPPLQETQYF.